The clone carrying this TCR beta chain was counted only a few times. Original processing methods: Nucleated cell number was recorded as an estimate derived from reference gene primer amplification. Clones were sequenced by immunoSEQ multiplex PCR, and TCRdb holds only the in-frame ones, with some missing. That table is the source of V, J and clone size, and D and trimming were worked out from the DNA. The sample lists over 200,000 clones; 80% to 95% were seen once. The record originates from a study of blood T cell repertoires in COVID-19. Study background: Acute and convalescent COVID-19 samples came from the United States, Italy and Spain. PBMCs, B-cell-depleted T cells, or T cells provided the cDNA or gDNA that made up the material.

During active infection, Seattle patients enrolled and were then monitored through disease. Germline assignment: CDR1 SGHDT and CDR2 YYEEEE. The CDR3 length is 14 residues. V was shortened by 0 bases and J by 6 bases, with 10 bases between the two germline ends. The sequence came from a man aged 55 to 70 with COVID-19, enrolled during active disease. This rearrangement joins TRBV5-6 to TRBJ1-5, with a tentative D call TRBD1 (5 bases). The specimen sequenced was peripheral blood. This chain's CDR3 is CASSLEGEFQPQHF. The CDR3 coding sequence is TGTGCCAGCAGCTTGGAAGGGGAATTTCAGCCCCAGCATTTT.